The 24 T cell receptor beta chains presented below share a single source sample, sequenced in a study of blood T cell repertoires in COVID-19. Clones were read by immunoSEQ multiplex PCR, and TCRdb kept only the in-frame ones, dropping some. The sample shows some 400,000 clones, roughly 90% of them seen only once. The material sequenced was PBMCs or T cells enriched from blood (not recorded which). The receptors derive from a woman in her forties who had been exposed to COVID-19.

V and J are TRBV4-3 and TRBJ2-7; TRBD1 agrees at 8 bases. Germline V gene sequence: CDR1 LGHNA, CDR2 YSLEER. With 4 bases clipped from V and 3 bases from J, the junction kept 5 bases outside the gene matches. The CDR3 is made up of 14 amino acids. CDR3 sequence (DNA): TGCGCCAGCAGCCGAGACAGGGGTAGCTACGAGCAGTACTTC. This gives the protein CASSRDRGSYEQYF.

The chain carries TRBV7-9 and TRBJ1-5; D might be TRBD1 (6 bases). Germline lookup yields CDR1 SEHNR and CDR2 FQNEAQ (reference sequence). Trimming took off 4 bases at V and 7 bases at J, with 14 bases between the two ends. This CDR3 has 14 amino acids. The CDR3: CASSSGEGGQPQHF. For the CDR3, the DNA is TGTGCCAGCAGCTCAGGGGAGGGAGGGCAGCCCCAGCATTTT.

The chain links TRBV5-1 to TRBJ2-7; 9 nucleotides align to TRBD1. Trimming took 0 bases from V and 3 from J; bases not matched to a gene: 4. The V gene's germline CDR1 is SGHRS and CDR2 YFSETQ. The CDR3 has 15 residues. CDR3 in DNA: TGCGCCAGCAGCTTGGTGACAGGGGGTGGCTACGAGCAGTACTTC. Amino acids: CASSLVTGGGYEQYF.

This clone was picked up a small number of times. This chain links TRBV19 with TRBJ2-2; TRBD2 agrees at 7 bases. Germline V CDR1 and CDR2: LNHDA, SQIVND (reference sequence). The CDR3 length is 16 residues. The ends lost 2 bases at V and 5 bases at J; junction bases unmatched: 8. CDR3 protein: CASSIWGGGATGELFF. The CDR3 DNA sequence: TGTGCCAGTAGTATATGGGGCGGGGGAGCTACCGGGGAGCTGTTTTTT.

The chain recombines TRBV18 with TRBJ1-1; 11 positions agree with TRBD1. CDR1 KGHSH and CDR2 LQKENI come from the germline V gene. The junction had 7 bases not matched to a gene; V was cut back by 4 bases and J by 0 bases. The CDR3 runs to 17 residues. Written as DNA, the CDR3 is TGTGCCAGCTCACTCGGACAGGGGGCTTTGGTGAACACTGAAGCTTTCTTT. Translating gives CASSLGQGALVNTEAFF. The full variable domain, with the rest looked up from reference TRBV18 and TRBJ1-1, is NAGVMQNPRHLVRRRGQEARLRCSPMKGHSHVYWYRQLPEEGLKFMVYLQKENIIDESGMPKERFSAEFPKEGPSILRIQQVVRGDSAAYFCASSLGQGALVNTEAFFGQGTRLTVV.

V is TRBV6-5 and J is TRBJ1-2; 8 nucleotides line up with TRBD1. This CDR3 spans 12 amino acids. Germline CDR1 is MNHEY and CDR2 is SVGAGI. For the CDR3, the DNA is TGTGCTACCTTATGGACAGGGAATGGCTACACCTTC. This translates into CATLWTGNGYTF.

This rearrangement joins TRBV15 to TRBJ1-3; 11 bases are a match to TRBD1. Per germline, CDR1 LNHNV and CDR2 YYDKDF (reference sequence). The CDR3 is 16 residues long. V lost 6 bases and J lost 0; bases outside the gene matches: 4. CDR3 bases: TGTGCCACCAGGAGGGACAGGGGGGGCTCTGGAAACACCATATATTTT. This gives the protein CATRRDRGGSGNTIYF.

This chain connects TRBV7-8 to TRBJ1-5; 12 bases are a match to TRBD1. The CDR3 runs to 17 residues. Trimming cost V 5 bases and J 6 bases; bases outside gene matches: 11. CDR1 SGHVS and CDR2 FQNEAQ come from the germline V gene. The CDR3 coding sequence is TGTGCCAGCAGCCAAATGACCGGGACAGGGGGCAGTCAGCCCCAGCATTTT. It is translated as CASSQMTGTGGSQPQHF.

This chain links TRBV19 with TRBJ2-7; no clear D gene. The CDR3 is 13 residues long. V was clipped by 3 bases and J by 2 bases, with 8 bases between them. Germline lookup yields CDR1 LNHDA and CDR2 SQIVND (reference sequence). The CDR3 spells CASSMQQTYEQYF. CDR3 nucleotide sequence: TGTGCCAGTAGTATGCAACAGACCTACGAGCAGTACTTC.

A single count supports this clone. The chain carries TRBV12-3 or TRBV12-4 and TRBJ1-5; a possible D gene is TRBD1 (6 bases). V was trimmed by 6 bases and J by 6 bases, leaving 12 bases between them. There are 13 residues in the CDR3. CDR3 amino acids: CASSLLGGQPQHF. The CDR3 region has the DNA TGTGCCAGCAGCCTATTAGGGGGTCAGCCCCAGCATTTT.

The chain carries TRBV27 and TRBJ1-2, with no clear D. The V and J ends lost 4 bases and 1 base respectively, with 7 bases between them. This CDR3 has 13 residues. Per the germline V gene, CDR1 is MNHEY and CDR2 is SMNVEV (reference sequence). The DNA for the CDR3 is TGTGCCAGCAGTTATAACAGTAACTATGGCTACACCTTC. Its translation is CASSYNSNYGYTF.

The gene calls are TRBV9 and TRBJ2-7; 8 bases map to TRBD1. Trimming cost V 4 bases and J 2 bases; bases outside gene matches: 5. The CDR3 covers 14 residues. The V gene's germline CDR1 is SGDLS and CDR2 YYNGEE. The DNA for the CDR3 is TGTGCCAGCAGCCCGAGGGACAGGACCTACGAGCAGTACTTC. Translated, it gives CASSPRDRTYEQYF. The full variable domain, rest sourced from reference TRBV9 and TRBJ2-7, is DSGVTQTPKHLITATGQRVTLRCSPRSGDLSVYWYQQSLDQGLQFLIQYYNGEERAKGNILERFSAQQFPDLHSELNLSSLELGDSALYFCASSPRDRTYEQYFGPGTRLTVT.

The genes are TRBV7-2 and TRBJ2-4, with TRBD1 as a possible D gene (6 bases). Germline CDR1 is SGHTA and CDR2 is FQGNSA. Trimming stripped 5 bases from V and 1 base from J, with 15 bases between. The CDR3 consists of 16 residues. This CDR3 is CASSLGASPAKNIQYF. The CDR3 nucleotides are TGTGCCAGCAGCCTGGGGGCCTCACCGGCCAAAAACATTCAGTACTTC. Supplemented by reference TRBV7-2 and TRBJ2-4, the full variable domain reads GAGVSQSPSNKVTEKGKDVELRCDPISGHTALYWYRQSLGQGLEFLIYFQGNSAPDKSGLPSDRFSAERTGGSVSTLTIQRTQQEDSAVYLCASSLGASPAKNIQYFGAGTRLSVL.

This clone was detected only once. The J gene is TRBJ2-6, the V gene TRBV27; D perhaps matches TRBD1 (7 bases). V was trimmed by 1 base and J by 0 bases, leaving 10 bases between them. The CDR3 sequence is 17 residues long. Looked up from germline, CDR1 is MNHEY and CDR2 is SMNVEV (reference sequence). The CDR3 nucleotides are TGTGCCAGCAGTTTATGGCAGGGGGGCTCTGGGGCCAACGTCCTGACTTTC. Translating it yields CASSLWQGGSGANVLTF.

Details on this clone: A read error may explain this, as a much larger clone is one base away. CDR3 in amino acids: CASSLTDYGYTF. The CDR3 DNA is TGTGCCAGCAGTTTGACAGACTATGGCTACACCTTC. The rearrangement joins TRBV6-6 to TRBJ1-2, with D tentatively TRBD1 (5 bases). V gave up 4 bases and J gave up 3 bases, with 6 bases separating them. The CDR3 consists of 12 residues. CDR1 is MNHNY, CDR2 SVGAGI, per germline (reference sequence).

This clone was seen just once. CDR3 region: CASSYAGAYEQYF. DNA of the CDR3: TGTGCCAGCAGTTACGCGGGGGCCTACGAGCAGTACTTC. The chain employs TRBV6-2 or TRBV6-3 and TRBJ2-7; 7 positions match TRBD2. The CDR3 has 13 amino acids. V shed 2 bases, J shed 2 bases, and the junction held 0 bases outside the gene matches. Germline-derived CDR1 and CDR2 are MNHEY and SVGEGT.

The chain recombines TRBV6-1 with TRBJ1-5, with unresolved D. This CDR3 region has 15 residues. Trimming removed 1 base from V and 3 bases from J, with 10 bases in between. Germline loops: CDR1 MNHNS, CDR2 SASEGT. CDR3 DNA sequence: TGTGCCAGCAGTGAAGGGGCAGGATTCAATCAGCCCCAGCATTTT. Protein product: CASSEGAGFNQPQHF.

The CDR3 here is CASSDWAETQYF. The CDR3 nucleotides are TGTGCCAGCAGTGATTGGGCAGAGACCCAGTACTTC. This chain joins TRBV25-1 and TRBJ2-5; D call uncertain. In germline, CDR1 is MGHDK, CDR2 SYGVNS. The CDR3 length is 12 residues. V dropped 3 bases and J dropped 4 bases, with 6 bases sitting between them.

The chain is built from TRBV5-4 and TRBJ2-7; 9 nucleotides match TRBD2. V was clipped by 4 bases and J by 4 bases; unmatched bases: 6. The germline CDR1 and CDR2 sequences are SGHNT and YYREEE (reference sequence). There are 14 residues in the CDR3. The CDR3: CASSPVAGEYEQYF. In DNA, the CDR3 is TGTGCCAGCAGCCCGGTAGCGGGAGAGTACGAGCAGTACTTC.

This clone was found once. The chain links TRBV10-3 to TRBJ2-1; D unresolved. Germline V lookup: CDR1 ENHRY, CDR2 SYGVKD. V shed 2 bases and J shed 11 bases, with 10 bases lying between them. The length of the CDR3 is 12 residues. The CDR3: CAISEAAEKQFF. CDR3 sequence (DNA): TGTGCCATCAGTGAGGCTGCAGAAAAGCAGTTCTTC.

The gene calls are TRBV3-1 (or the pseudogene TRBV3-2) and TRBJ2-1, with a weak D call TRBD2 (5 bases). In germline, CDR1 is LGHDT, CDR2 YNNKEL (reference sequence). CDR3 length equals 15 residues. The V and J ends lost 3 bases and 4 bases respectively, with 13 bases between them. The CDR3 region is CASSQAGRRYNEQFF. CDR3 nucleotide sequence: TGTGCCAGCAGCCAGGCGGGCCGAAGGTACAATGAGCAGTTCTTC.

In this sample, this clone turned up many times. The J gene is TRBJ2-1, the V gene TRBV7-2; tentatively, D is TRBD2 (6 bases). The V end was cut by 0 bases, the J end by 8 bases, with 17 bases between. This CDR3 region has 16 residues. In germline, CDR1 is SGHTA, CDR2 FQGNSA. The CDR3 region is CASSLAPRGIDDEQFF. The CDR3 DNA is TGTGCCAGCAGCTTAGCGCCTCGCGGGATTGATGATGAGCAGTTCTTC.

The chain recombines TRBV5-1 with TRBJ2-7; 7 bases are a match to TRBD1. The CDR3 runs to 14 residues. J lost 4 bases, V lost 6 bases, and 10 bases had no gene match. In germline, CDR1 is SGHRS, CDR2 YFSETQ. CDR3 sequence (DNA): TGCGCCAGCACCCAAGACAGGGTTTCATACGAGCAGTACTTC. Translated, it gives CASTQDRVSYEQYF.

The chain is built from TRBV30 and TRBJ1-1; possible D gene TRBD1, 5 bases. From germline, CDR1 is GTSNPN and CDR2 SVGIG (reference sequence). V lost 3 bases, J lost 0 bases, and 17 bases lay in between. CDR3 size: 16 residues. DNA of the CDR3: TGTGCCTGGAGAAGTGGGAGGGCAGGGATGAACACTGAAGCTTTCTTT. It yields the protein CAWRSGRAGMNTEAFF.